Below are 22 T cell receptor beta chains sequenced from a single sample in a study of blood T cells in healthy people across ages (dated by TCRdb to about 2015). Library method: 5' RACE. For sequencing, an Illumina HiSeq 2500 was employed. The second PCR ran for roughly 7 to 12 cycles and used a J-beta primer mix along with a sample-barcoded 5' primer. TCRdb ran its own pipeline on the public reads, namely fastp trimming at Q25 and MiXCR clone calling, and kept in-frame beta chains. One record per CDR3 amino acid sequence lists the most common genes and DNA. This sample has 1.2 million to 1.5 million distinct CDR3 sequences in its table, and approximately 59% of those were observed once. Of the sample, under 8.5% is held by the ten largest clones. The material sequenced was blood. The origin of the receptors is a man in his late teens or twenties in good health.

CDR3 residues: CATSRDSGSYEQYF. The CDR3 DNA sequence: TGTGCCACCAGCAGAGATAGTGGATCCTACGAGCAGTACTTC. The rearrangement links TRBV15 to TRBJ2-7; D uncertain. Trimming pared 0 bases from V and 1 base from J, leaving 7 bases between. Germline CDR1 LNHNV, CDR2 YYDKDF (reference sequence). The CDR3 covers 14 residues.

The J gene is TRBJ2-3, the V gene TRBV9; 9 nucleotides align to TRBD2. V lost 1 base, J lost 2 bases, and 5 bases stayed unmatched. The CDR3 spans 16 residues. Germline lookup yields CDR1 SGDLS and CDR2 YYNGEE. This chain's CDR3 is CASSVSSGRPTDTQYF. CDR3 nucleotide sequence: TGTGCCAGCAGCGTATCGAGCGGGAGGCCCACAGATACGCAGTATTTT.

This chain uses TRBV6-1 with TRBJ2-3; 7 nucleotides match TRBD1. This CDR3 is 17 amino acids long. V shed 5 bases and J 2 bases; nucleotides not matched to a gene: 13. Per germline, CDR1 MNHNS and CDR2 SASEGT. CDR3 sequence: CASSTSRQGVNTDTQYF. As DNA, the CDR3 is TGTGCCAGCAGTACCTCCCGGCAGGGGGTAAACACAGATACGCAGTATTTT.

This chain links TRBV27 with TRBJ2-5, with a possible D match to TRBD2 (6 bases). Germline assignment: CDR1 MNHEY and CDR2 SMNVEV (reference sequence). Trimming cost V 8 bases and J 4 bases, with 11 bases left between them. CDR3 size: 12 residues. CDR3 sequence: CASGEGGETQYF. CDR3 DNA sequence: TGTGCCAGCGGCGAGGGAGGAGAGACCCAGTACTTC.

The chain carries TRBV20-1 and TRBJ2-6, with 7 bases identical to TRBD1. CDR1 DFQATT and CDR2 SNEGSKA come from the germline V gene (reference sequence). V lost 5 bases and J lost 2; bases outside the gene matches: 12. The CDR3 is 17 amino acids. CDR3 residues: CSAGRQGAVAGANVLTF. CDR3 coding DNA: TGCAGTGCTGGCAGACAGGGAGCAGTGGCTGGGGCCAACGTCCTGACTTTC.

This chain uses TRBV29-1 with TRBJ1-2; possibly TRBD1 for D (5 bases). Trimming pared 3 bases from V and 7 bases from J, leaving 12 bases between. CDR3 size: 12 residues. The germline V gene encodes CDR1 SQVTM and CDR2 ANQGSEA. In DNA, the CDR3 is TGCAGCGTTGATCAGGGAATAGGTGGCTACACCTTC. The encoded protein is CSVDQGIGGYTF.

The DNA of the CDR3 is TGCGCCAGCAGCCCCCCAGTCGCGGGACTTAACACCGGGGAGCTGTTTTTT. It encodes CASSPPVAGLNTGELFF. This chain links TRBV4-1 with TRBJ2-2; D is perhaps TRBD2 (6 bases). CDR1 and CDR2 (germline): MGHRA, YSYEKL. The V end was cut by 4 bases, the J end by 2 bases, with 17 bases between. This CDR3 is 17 amino acids long.

The rearrangement joins TRBV20-1 to TRBJ2-1, with D perhaps TRBD2 (6 bases). The CDR3 spans 14 residues. Trimming removed 3 bases at V and 4 bases at J, with 13 bases between. Germline V gene sequence: CDR1 DFQATT, CDR2 SNEGSKA (reference sequence). The CDR3 region is CSASRLANYNEQFF. Written as DNA, the CDR3 is TGCAGTGCTAGTCGCCTAGCGAATTACAATGAGCAGTTCTTC.

The chain carries TRBV4-1 and TRBJ1-1; 9 bases align to TRBD1. CDR1 is MGHRA and CDR2 is YSYEKL in the germline V gene. Trimming cost V 6 bases and J 1 base; bases outside gene matches: 9. The CDR3 is 16 residues long. The CDR3, as DNA: TGCGCCAGCAGAGGTGTGGGGACAGGGCCGAACACTGAAGCTTTCTTT. It translates to CASRGVGTGPNTEAFF.

In its sample, this clonotype was seen a few times. The chain recombines TRBV4-1 with TRBJ1-2; weak D call: TRBD1 (5 bases). CDR3 size: 15 residues. The V gene lost 4 bases and the J gene lost 2 bases, with 14 bases spanning the gap. CDR1 is MGHRA and CDR2 is YSYEKL in the germline V gene. CDR3 nucleotides: TGCGCCAGCAGCCTCCTCGACAGATTGAACTATGGCTACACCTTC. Translating it yields CASSLLDRLNYGYTF.

The V and J genes are TRBV6-5 and TRBJ1-4; possible D gene TRBD1, 5 bases. In germline, CDR1 is MNHEY, CDR2 SVGAGI. The CDR3 loop spans 13 amino acids. Trimming took off 4 bases at V and 5 bases at J, with 8 bases between the two ends. The CDR3 sequence is CASSWRQNEKLFF. CDR3 DNA: TGTGCCAGCAGTTGGAGACAGAATGAAAAACTGTTTTTT.

The gene calls are TRBV25-1 and TRBJ2-7; 10 nucleotides agree with TRBD1. Trimming removed 2 bases from V and 4 bases from J; junction bases left unmatched: 5. From germline, CDR1 is MGHDK and CDR2 SYGVNS. This CDR3 comprises 15 residues. The CDR3 loop is CASSERGTGAYEQYF. The DNA of the CDR3 is TGTGCCAGCAGTGAACGCGGGACAGGGGCTTACGAGCAGTACTTC.

The chain uses TRBV15 and TRBJ2-3, with 8 nucleotides matching TRBD2. This CDR3 comprises 13 residues. The germline V gene encodes CDR1 LNHNV and CDR2 YYDKDF (reference sequence). The V gene end was trimmed by 11 bases and the J gene end by 0 bases; junction bases not matched to a gene: 4. The CDR3 coding sequence is TGTGCCTCGGGGGGGAGAAGCACAGATACGCAGTATTTT. Translating gives CASGGRSTDTQYF.

The chain recombines TRBV27 with TRBJ2-6, with unresolved D. CDR1 is MNHEY, CDR2 SMNVEV, per germline (reference sequence). With 9 bases removed from V and 2 bases from J, the gap between germline ends came to 11 bases. This CDR3 is built from 14 residues. The DNA for the CDR3 is TGTGCCAGTAGGAATAAGGCTGGGGCCAACGTCCTGACTTTC. Translating gives CASRNKAGANVLTF.

The J gene is TRBJ2-1, the V gene TRBV6-5; 12 nucleotides line up with TRBD2. The CDR3 loop spans 16 amino acids. Unmatched junction bases numbered 10, after V lost 6 bases and J lost 7 bases. The germline CDR1 and CDR2 sequences are MNHEY and SVGAGI. The CDR3 sequence is CASSRSSGGEYNEQFF. As DNA, the CDR3 is TGTGCCAGCAGCCGATCTAGCGGGGGGGAGTATAATGAGCAGTTCTTC.

There are many counts of this clonotype. The chain has TRBV7-9 and TRBJ1-2, with D maybe TRBD1 (5 bases). This CDR3 is built from 16 residues. V lost 0 bases and J 2 bases, leaving 13 bases between the germline ends. The germline gives CDR1 SEHNR, CDR2 FQNEAQ (reference sequence). The DNA of the CDR3 is TGTGCCAGCAGCTTAGCTTCGATGGAGGGGAACTATGGCTACACCTTC. Amino acids: CASSLASMEGNYGYTF.

This chain links TRBV10-3 with TRBJ2-6, with D uncertain. The CDR3 runs to 15 residues. Per the germline V gene, CDR1 is ENHRY and CDR2 is SYGVKD. V gave up 6 bases and J gave up 2 bases, with 11 bases separating them. This CDR3 reads CAIRTPRTGANVLTF. For the CDR3, the DNA is TGTGCCATCAGGACTCCCAGAACTGGGGCCAACGTCCTGACTTTC.

The V gene is TRBV7-6, the J gene TRBJ2-7, with D hard to call. The V gene's germline CDR1 is SGHVS and CDR2 FNYEAQ. Trimming removed 0 bases from V and 0 bases from J, with 9 bases in between. This CDR3 region has 15 residues. CDR3 protein: CASSLAPANSYEQYF. The CDR3 coding sequence is TGTGCCAGCAGCTTAGCCCCTGCGAACTCCTACGAGCAGTACTTC.

Many counts were recorded for this clonotype. CDR3 DNA: TGCAGTGCTATGGGGGGGATAGGTGGCGGCAATCAGCCCCAGCATTTT. Translated: CSAMGGIGGGNQPQHF. V is TRBV20-1 and J is TRBJ1-5; the D gene is possibly TRBD1 (5 bases). V was cut by 4 bases and J by 2 bases, with 18 bases left in between. Looked up from germline, CDR1 is DFQATT and CDR2 is SNEGSKA (reference sequence). The CDR3 length is 16 residues.

The V and J genes are TRBV12-3 or TRBV12-4 and TRBJ2-1; 7 positions agree with TRBD1. The CDR3 has 11 residues. The J segment lost 14 bases and the V segment lost 2 bases, leaving 3 bases of the junction unmatched. The CDR3 spells CASSLRDRKFF. Here the CDR3 DNA reads TGTGCCAGCAGTTTACGGGACAGAAAGTTCTTC.

The rearrangement uses TRBV5-4 and TRBJ2-5; D remains ambiguous. CDR3 size: 15 residues. Trimming shortened V by 0 bases and J by 0 bases, and 9 bases separated the two germline ends. The germline V gene encodes CDR1 SGHNT and CDR2 YYREEE (reference sequence). CDR3 sequence: CASSLEAYYQETQYF. The CDR3 coding sequence is TGTGCCAGCAGCTTGGAAGCGTACTACCAAGAGACCCAGTACTTC.

This rearrangement joins TRBV6-4 to TRBJ2-3; D may be TRBD2 (7 bases). With 10 bases removed from V and 4 bases from J, the gap between germline ends came to 18 bases. The length of the CDR3 is 14 residues. Looked up from germline, CDR1 is MRHNA and CDR2 is SNTAGT. CDR3 coding DNA: TGTGCCAACAGGGACGGGGGGACCCCAGATACGCAGTATTTT. This encodes CANRDGGTPDTQYF.